The rows below give T cell receptor beta chains drawn from one sample of a study of T cells in localized non-small cell lung cancer. Here immunoSEQ multiplex PCR was the method, and the copy in TCRdb shows in-frame clones only, minus some. The sample has 15,000 or so clones, roughly 86% seen once. The input for sequencing was peripheral blood mononuclear cells, taken before any cancer treatment. The receptors stem from a male donor at least 60 years old with stage II lung adenocarcinoma. CDR3s include the opening cysteine and the closing phenylalanine or tryptophan. A D gene is named only where the DNA matches it firmly. The size field is filled for only some rows; it gives once, few, many or a size class.

TRBD2,NA,TRBJ2-5,TRBV6-6,CASSPTSGSETQYF,TGTGCCAGCAGTCCGACTAGCGGGAGTGAGACCCAGTACTTC
NA,NA,TRBJ2-3,TRBV28,CASSGEGASDTQYF,TGTGCCAGCAGTGGGGAAGGGGCGTCAGATACGCAGTATTTT
NA,NA,TRBJ1-4,TRBV21-1,CASSKRPRANEKLFF,TGTGCCAGCAGCAAAAGGCCCCGGGCTAATGAAAAACTGTTTTTT
NA,NA,TRBJ2-2,TRBV6-1,CASRQGTGELFF,TGTGCCAGCAGACAGGGAACCGGGGAGCTGTTTTTT
NA,once,TRBJ1-2,TRBV1,CTSSHLRSRGNYGYTF,TGCACCAGCAGCCACCTCCGGTCCCGCGGAAACTATGGCTACACCTTC
NA,NA,TRBJ1-1,TRBV5-1,CASSLRGGMNTEAFF,TGCGCCAGCAGCTTACGGGGAGGGATGAACACTGAAGCTTTCTTT
NA,NA,TRBJ1-3,TRBV7-9,CASSLGESGNTIYF,TGTGCCAGCAGTTTGGGGGAATCTGGAAACACCATATATTTT
NA,NA,TRBJ1-1,TRBV27,CASSFVLNTEAFF,TGTGCCAGCAGTTTTGTATTGAACACTGAAGCTTTCTTT
NA,few,TRBJ2-7,TRBV21-1,CASSLGAAYEQYF,TGTGCCAGCAGCCTCGGGGCCGCCTACGAGCAGTACTTC
NA,NA,TRBJ1-6,TRBV19,CASNTVDSPLHF,TGTGCCAGTAATACGGTGGACTCACCCCTCCACTTT
NA,NA,TRBJ1-2,TRBV18,CASSPSVESYGYTF,TGTGCCAGCTCACCAAGTGTGGAGAGCTATGGCTACACCTTC
NA,NA,TRBJ2-1,TRBV29-1,CSVESRRGSYNEQFF,TGCAGCGTTGAATCTCGACGTGGGAGCTACAATGAGCAGTTCTTC
NA,NA,TRBJ1-5,TRBV7-9,CASSPGTVDDQPQHF,TGTGCCAGCAGCCCCGGGACGGTGGATGATCAGCCCCAGCATTTT
NA,NA,TRBJ2-3,TRBV6-1,CASSETGGLGTDTQYF,TGTGCCAGCAGTGAAACCGGGGGCTTGGGGACAGATACGCAGTATTTT
NA,NA,TRBJ1-1,TRBV10-1,CASSEQRNTEAFF,TGCGCCAGCAGTGAACAGAGGAACACTGAAGCTTTCTTT
NA,NA,TRBJ1-3,TRBV6-6,CASSKGAGNTIYF,TGTGCCAGCAGTAAAGGGGCTGGAAACACCATATATTTT
NA,NA,TRBJ2-7,TRBV11-2,CASSSGAPPYEQYF,TGTGCCAGCAGCTCAGGGGCCCCCCCCTACGAGCAGTACTTC
NA,NA,TRBJ2-5,TRBV18,CASSPPGVGLGLQETQYF,TGTGCCAGCTCACCACCCGGAGTTGGTCTAGGGTTACAAGAGACCCAGTACTTC
TRBD2,NA,TRBJ2-3,TRBV5-1,CASSPRTSGYTDTQYF,TGCGCCAGCAGCCCAAGGACTAGCGGGTACACAGATACGCAGTATTTT
NA,NA,TRBJ1-1,TRBV29-1,CSVGWGPNTEAFF,TGCAGCGTTGGTTGGGGGCCGAACACTGAAGCTTTCTTT
NA,large,TRBJ1-1,TRBV5-8,CASSSTLPNTEAFF,TGTGCCAGCAGCTCCACTCTACCGAACACTGAAGCTTTCTTT
TRBD2,NA,TRBJ2-7,TRBV5-4,CASSLGGGAQSSYEQYF,TGTGCCAGCAGCTTGGGCGGGGGGGCACAAAGCTCCTACGAGCAGTACTTC
NA,few,TRBJ1-1,TRBV29-1,CSVAESSGNTEAFF,TGCAGCGTTGCTGAAAGTTCGGGGAACACTGAAGCTTTCTTT
TRBD2,NA,TRBJ2-1,TRBV6-5,CASTSGGSYNEQFF,TGTGCCAGCACGTCGGGGGGAAGCTACAATGAGCAGTTCTTC
NA,NA,TRBJ1-1,TRBV19,CASSIVPFGLDGTEAFF,TGTGCCAGTAGTATAGTCCCCTTCGGACTCGACGGCACTGAAGCTTTCTTT
NA,NA,TRBJ2-7,TRBV6-1,CASTGAVGYEQYF,TGTGCCAGCACAGGGGCGGTGGGCTACGAGCAGTACTTC
TRBD2,NA,TRBJ2-3,TRBV14,CASSPWTSGRRTDTQYF,TGTGCCAGCAGCCCCTGGACTAGCGGGAGGAGGACAGATACGCAGTATTTT
NA,NA,TRBJ1-5,TRBV27,CASSFAGGRYSNQPQHF,TGTGCCAGCAGTTTCGCGGGGGGACGGTATAGCAATCAGCCCCAGCATTTT
NA,NA,TRBJ1-5,TRBV29-1,CSVAPLSNQPQHF,TGCAGCGTTGCTCCACTTAGCAATCAGCCCCAGCATTTT
TRBD1,NA,TRBJ1-1,TRBV27,CASSLYGTGGGTEAFF,TGTGCCAGCAGTTTATACGGGACAGGGGGCGGTACTGAAGCTTTCTTT